This T cell receptor beta chain was obtained from a study of blood T cell repertoires in COVID-19. Turning to the study itself: COVID-19 samples collected from the United States, Italy and Spain covered acute and convalescent phases. Sources were T cells, B-cell-depleted T cells, or PBMCs; the material itself was cDNA or gDNA.

J gave up 9 bases and V 3 bases, and 17 bases lay outside the gene matches. The CDR3 totals 16 residues. Germline V lookup: CDR1 DFQATT, CDR2 SNEGSKA (reference sequence). Per the original methods: How many nucleated cells were present was estimated from reference gene primer amplification. The protocol was immunoSEQ multiplex PCR, while the TCRdb copy is restricted to in-frame clones and leaves out a portion. The V and J calls and clone size are taken from that table; D and trimming were inferred from the DNA. The table records some 200,000 clones, 65% to 85% of them present only once. This TCR was sampled from a woman aged 55-70 years with acute or convalescent COVID-19. This chain joins TRBV20-1 and TRBJ2-5; 9 nucleotides align to TRBD1. Sequencing input: peripheral blood. CDR3 protein: CSASTLTGTGISAQYF. The DNA of the CDR3 is TGCAGTGCTAGTACCCTCACCGGGACAGGGATTTCGGCCCAGTACTTC.